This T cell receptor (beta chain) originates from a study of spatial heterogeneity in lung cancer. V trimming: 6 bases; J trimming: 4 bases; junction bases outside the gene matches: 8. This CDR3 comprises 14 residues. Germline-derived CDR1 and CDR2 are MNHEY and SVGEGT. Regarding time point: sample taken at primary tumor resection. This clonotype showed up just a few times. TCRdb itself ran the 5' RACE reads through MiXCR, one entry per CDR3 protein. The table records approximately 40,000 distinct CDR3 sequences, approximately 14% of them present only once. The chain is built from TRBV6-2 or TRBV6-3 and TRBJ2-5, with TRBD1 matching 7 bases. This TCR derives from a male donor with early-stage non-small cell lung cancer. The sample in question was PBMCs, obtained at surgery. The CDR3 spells CASRPRQGRETQYF. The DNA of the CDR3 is TGTGCCAGCAGGCCTCGACAGGGTAGAGAGACCCAGTACTTC.